The TCR beta chain described here comes from a study of T cells in Graves' hyperthyroidism and ophthalmopathy. This clonotype has just a few counts. Its antigen is unknown. Clinical symptoms, serum thyroxine, TRAb, thyroid ultrasound and orbital computed tomography informed diagnoses. Trimming left V 1 base short and J 7 bases short, with 9 bases between. CDR1 is SGDLS, CDR2 YYNGEE, per germline. The CDR3 totals 13 residues. The study's findings and limits: Separation of ophthalmopathy from stable hyperthyroidism was achieved by a 13 V-J model.

Amplification targeted TCR beta CDR3 regions from RNA transcripts. Primed by the HTBI set, a first-round RT-PCR was run on the TCR CDR3. MiXCR, applied by TCRdb to the multiplex PCR reads, yields one record per CDR3 protein. The table includes over 500,000 distinct CDR3 sequences, about 15% detected once. What was sequenced was blood. The chain joins TRBV9 to TRBJ2-1; TRBD2 is a possible D gene (5 bases). The TCR sequence derives from a woman aged 35 to 49 with Graves' hyperthyroidism. The CDR3 coding sequence is TGTGCCAGCAGCGTAAGGGAGTGGAATGAGCAGTTCTTC. It translates to CASSVREWNEQFF.